This is a list of T cell receptor beta chains from one sample in a study of beta chain features in type 1 diabetes. TCRdb's table, derived via immunoSEQ multiplex PCR, lists solely in-frame clones and lacks some. The sample records around 250,000 clones, 13% to 15% being singletons. The specimen sequenced was naive CD4+ T cells from blood. The receptors were gathered from a man aged 30-40 years with type 1 diabetes. The CDR3 runs from the conserved cysteine through the conserved F or W. The D gene is left open where the match is weak. The listing skips clone size in some rows; elsewhere it reads once, few, many or a size class.

J gene: TRBJ1-2; D gene: .; clone size: .; V gene: TRBV30; CDR3 protein: CAWIPHFGYTF; CDR3 DNA: TGTGCCTGGATCCCCCATTTCGGCTACACCTTC
J gene: TRBJ2-1; D gene: TRBD2; clone size: .; V gene: TRBV2; CDR3 protein: CASRDGLAGGVYEQFF; CDR3 DNA: TGTGCCAGCAGAGACGGACTAGCGGGAGGAGTTTATGAGCAGTTCTTC
J gene: TRBJ1-1; D gene: .; clone size: few; V gene: TRBV30; CDR3 protein: CAWSGGGGEAFF; CDR3 DNA: TGTGCCTGGAGTGGGGGGGGTGGTGAAGCTTTCTTT
J gene: TRBJ2-1; D gene: .; clone size: few; V gene: TRBV7-9; CDR3 protein: CASSLRAGANEQFF; CDR3 DNA: TGTGCCAGCAGCTTAAGGGCGGGGGCCAATGAGCAGTTCTTC
J gene: TRBJ2-1; D gene: .; clone size: few; V gene: TRBV4-2; CDR3 protein: CASSQDGQVYNEQFF; CDR3 DNA: TGTGCCAGCAGCCAAGATGGGCAAGTCTACAATGAGCAGTTCTTC
J gene: TRBJ2-1; D gene: .; clone size: few; V gene: TRBV5-1; CDR3 protein: CASSLGARGYNEQFF; CDR3 DNA: TGCGCCAGCAGCTTGGGCGCTAGGGGGTACAATGAGCAGTTCTTC
J gene: TRBJ2-3; D gene: .; clone size: .; V gene: TRBV27; CDR3 protein: CASSRNGGTGTDTQYF; CDR3 DNA: TGTGCCAGCAGTAGGAACGGCGGGACTGGCACAGATACGCAGTATTTT
J gene: TRBJ2-4; D gene: .; clone size: few; V gene: TRBV7-2; CDR3 protein: CASSFGGSAKNIQYF; CDR3 DNA: TGTGCCAGCAGCTTCGGAGGGTCGGCCAAAAACATTCAGTACTTC
J gene: TRBJ2-3; D gene: .; clone size: .; V gene: TRBV10-3; CDR3 protein: CAISESRDQVRREVADTQYF; CDR3 DNA: TGTGCCATCAGTGAGTCGAGGGATCAGGTGCGGAGGGAGGTAGCAGATACGCAGTATTTT
J gene: TRBJ2-1; D gene: .; clone size: few; V gene: TRBV15; CDR3 protein: CATSDLNSGHNEQFF; CDR3 DNA: TGTGCCACCAGCGACCTGAATAGCGGACACAATGAGCAGTTCTTC
J gene: TRBJ2-3; D gene: TRBD2; clone size: few; V gene: TRBV5-1; CDR3 protein: CASSQGLAGGPGDTQYF; CDR3 DNA: TGCGCCAGCAGCCAAGGACTAGCGGGAGGGCCGGGGGATACGCAGTATTTT
J gene: TRBJ2-7; D gene: .; clone size: .; V gene: TRBV5-1; CDR3 protein: CASSKDTEQYF; CDR3 DNA: TGCGCCAGCAGCAAGGACACCGAGCAGTACTTC
J gene: TRBJ2-2; D gene: .; clone size: .; V gene: TRBV7-3; CDR3 protein: CASSAVSGANTGELFF; CDR3 DNA: TGTGCCAGCAGCGCTGTCAGCGGCGCGAACACCGGGGAGCTGTTTTTT
J gene: TRBJ2-7; D gene: .; clone size: .; V gene: TRBV30; CDR3 protein: CAWSPQGEQYF; CDR3 DNA: TGTGCCTGGAGTCCCCAGGGCGAGCAGTACTTC
J gene: TRBJ2-1; D gene: TRBD1; clone size: .; V gene: TRBV6-6; CDR3 protein: CASSYPSNRGNEQFF; CDR3 DNA: TGTGCCAGCAGTTACCCGTCCAACAGGGGAAATGAGCAGTTCTTC
J gene: TRBJ2-1; D gene: .; clone size: few; V gene: TRBV7-2; CDR3 protein: CASSIQQGTLVVEQFF; CDR3 DNA: TGTGCCAGCAGCATACAGCAGGGTACTCTCGTCGTTGAGCAGTTCTTC
J gene: TRBJ2-2; D gene: .; clone size: few; V gene: TRBV30; CDR3 protein: CAWSVAVGELFF; CDR3 DNA: TGTGCCTGGAGTGTTGCAGTCGGGGAGCTGTTTTTT
J gene: TRBJ2-3; D gene: TRBD1; clone size: few; V gene: TRBV9; CDR3 protein: CASSPPGTVITDTQYF; CDR3 DNA: TGTGCCAGCAGCCCTCCAGGGACAGTGATCACAGATACGCAGTATTTT
J gene: TRBJ2-5; D gene: TRBD1; clone size: few; V gene: TRBV29-1; CDR3 protein: CSVGPGGEETQYF; CDR3 DNA: TGCAGCGTTGGCCCAGGGGGAGAAGAGACCCAGTACTTC
J gene: TRBJ2-3; D gene: .; clone size: few; V gene: TRBV7-2; CDR3 protein: CASSVRGGRTDTQYF; CDR3 DNA: TGTGCCAGCAGCGTCAGGGGCGGACGCACAGATACGCAGTATTTT
J gene: TRBJ1-1; D gene: .; clone size: few; V gene: TRBV2; CDR3 protein: CASSEWLERENTEAFF; CDR3 DNA: TGTGCCAGCAGTGAATGGTTGGAACGGGAGAACACTGAAGCTTTCTTT
J gene: TRBJ2-1; D gene: TRBD1; clone size: few; V gene: TRBV4-1; CDR3 protein: CASSQPATDRGGEQFF; CDR3 DNA: TGCGCCAGCAGCCAACCGGCTACGGACAGGGGGGGTGAGCAGTTCTTC
J gene: TRBJ1-2; D gene: .; clone size: .; V gene: TRBV5-1; CDR3 protein: CASSHGQHNYGYTF; CDR3 DNA: TGCGCCAGCAGCCACGGACAGCATAACTATGGCTACACCTTC
J gene: TRBJ1-2; D gene: .; clone size: .; V gene: TRBV2; CDR3 protein: CASSPDSNYGYTF; CDR3 DNA: TGTGCCAGCAGTCCCGACAGTAACTATGGCTACACCTTC
J gene: TRBJ1-5; D gene: .; clone size: .; V gene: TRBV5-1; CDR3 protein: CASSMTGGDQPQHF; CDR3 DNA: TGCGCCAGCAGCATGACAGGAGGAGATCAGCCCCAGCATTTT
J gene: TRBJ2-3; D gene: TRBD1; clone size: few; V gene: TRBV5-1; CDR3 protein: CASSLVGQAGGGTQYF; CDR3 DNA: TGCGCCAGCAGCTTGGTAGGACAGGCAGGCGGAGGTACGCAGTATTTT
J gene: TRBJ2-7; D gene: TRBD2; clone size: .; V gene: TRBV5-1; CDR3 protein: CASSYSAGANYEQYF; CDR3 DNA: TGCGCCAGCAGCTATTCAGCGGGGGCAAACTACGAGCAGTACTTC
J gene: TRBJ1-5; D gene: TRBD1; clone size: few; V gene: TRBV6-6; CDR3 protein: CASSTQGGNQPQHF; CDR3 DNA: TGTGCCAGCAGTACACAGGGGGGCAATCAGCCCCAGCATTTT
J gene: TRBJ2-7; D gene: .; clone size: .; V gene: TRBV28; CDR3 protein: CASSLRSPSRYEQYF; CDR3 DNA: TGTGCCAGCAGTTTAAGGTCACCTAGTCGGTACGAGCAGTACTTC
J gene: TRBJ1-2; D gene: .; clone size: .; V gene: TRBV19; CDR3 protein: CASRVAGANYGYTF; CDR3 DNA: TGTGCCAGTAGGGTCGCAGGCGCGAACTATGGCTACACCTTC
J gene: TRBJ2-1; D gene: .; clone size: few; V gene: TRBV20-1; CDR3 protein: CSARRGEQFF; CDR3 DNA: TGCAGTGCCCGGAGGGGTGAGCAGTTCTTC
J gene: TRBJ2-5; D gene: .; clone size: few; V gene: TRBV7-9; CDR3 protein: CASSSGARGIETQYF; CDR3 DNA: TGTGCCAGCAGCTCCGGGGCAAGGGGGATCGAGACCCAGTACTTC
J gene: TRBJ2-7; D gene: TRBD2; clone size: few; V gene: TRBV19; CDR3 protein: CAIGAGAVDEQYF; CDR3 DNA: TGTGCCATCGGAGCGGGAGCCGTCGACGAGCAGTACTTC
J gene: TRBJ2-4; D gene: TRBD2; clone size: few; V gene: TRBV28; CDR3 protein: CAIGTSGTFRLYF; CDR3 DNA: TGTGCCATCGGGACTAGCGGGACCTTCCGCCTCTACTTC
J gene: TRBJ2-3; D gene: TRBD2; clone size: few; V gene: TRBV7-3; CDR3 protein: CASSSPAGSTDTQYF; CDR3 DNA: TGTGCCAGCAGCTCCCCAGCGGGAAGCACAGATACGCAGTATTTT
J gene: TRBJ2-7; D gene: TRBD1; clone size: few; V gene: TRBV11-2; CDR3 protein: CASSSNRDRIYEQYF; CDR3 DNA: TGTGCCAGCAGCTCTAACCGGGACAGGATATACGAGCAGTACTTC
J gene: TRBJ1-1; D gene: .; clone size: .; V gene: TRBV6-6; CDR3 protein: CASSLSERTEAFF; CDR3 DNA: TGTGCCAGCAGTTTGTCAGAGAGGACTGAAGCTTTCTTT
J gene: TRBJ2-7; D gene: .; clone size: .; V gene: TRBV7-2; CDR3 protein: CASSLAHGGSYEQYF; CDR3 DNA: TGTGCCAGCAGCTTAGCCCACGGCGGCTCCTACGAGCAGTACTTC
J gene: TRBJ2-7; D gene: .; clone size: few; V gene: TRBV2; CDR3 protein: CASSASSYEQYF; CDR3 DNA: TGTGCCAGCAGTGCGAGCTCCTACGAGCAGTACTTC
J gene: TRBJ2-1; D gene: TRBD2; clone size: few; V gene: TRBV29-1; CDR3 protein: CSVVAGRGEQFF; CDR3 DNA: TGCAGCGTTGTAGCGGGAAGGGGTGAGCAGTTCTTC
J gene: TRBJ2-5; D gene: TRBD2; clone size: few; V gene: TRBV29-1; CDR3 protein: CSVEDWAGGGETQYF; CDR3 DNA: TGCAGCGTTGAAGACTGGGCGGGAGGGGGAGAGACCCAGTACTTC
J gene: TRBJ1-2; D gene: .; clone size: few; V gene: TRBV18; CDR3 protein: CASSPRRGDGYTF; CDR3 DNA: TGTGCCAGCTCACCACGGCGGGGGGATGGCTACACCTTC
J gene: TRBJ2-1; D gene: TRBD2; clone size: .; V gene: TRBV7-2; CDR3 protein: CASSPSGSINEQFF; CDR3 DNA: TGTGCCAGCTCTCCTAGCGGATCTATCAATGAGCAGTTCTTC
J gene: TRBJ2-1; D gene: .; clone size: few; V gene: TRBV30; CDR3 protein: CAWKGGDSYNEQFF; CDR3 DNA: TGTGCCTGGAAGGGGGGGGACTCCTACAATGAGCAGTTCTTC
J gene: TRBJ2-1; D gene: TRBD1; clone size: .; V gene: TRBV2; CDR3 protein: CASRPGTGEDEQFF; CDR3 DNA: TGTGCCAGCAGACCCGGGACAGGGGAGGACGAGCAGTTCTTC
J gene: TRBJ2-3; D gene: .; clone size: few; V gene: TRBV27; CDR3 protein: CASKPLLSTDTQYF; CDR3 DNA: TGTGCCAGCAAGCCCCTCCTGAGCACAGATACGCAGTATTTT
J gene: TRBJ2-3; D gene: .; clone size: .; V gene: TRBV7-7; CDR3 protein: CASSLERVATQYF; CDR3 DNA: TGTGCCAGCAGCTTAGAGCGCGTAGCTACGCAGTATTTT
J gene: TRBJ2-5; D gene: .; clone size: .; V gene: TRBV29-1; CDR3 protein: CSVEDPAGRETQYF; CDR3 DNA: TGCAGCGTTGAAGATCCCGCAGGGAGGGAGACCCAGTACTTC
J gene: TRBJ2-7; D gene: TRBD2; clone size: few; V gene: TRBV2; CDR3 protein: CASRRGLVGEQYF; CDR3 DNA: TGTGCCAGCAGGAGGGGACTAGTTGGCGAGCAGTACTTC
J gene: TRBJ2-2; D gene: TRBD2; clone size: few; V gene: TRBV19; CDR3 protein: CASSTLAGYTGELFF; CDR3 DNA: TGTGCCAGTAGTACACTAGCGGGGTACACCGGGGAGCTGTTTTTT
J gene: TRBJ2-1; D gene: .; clone size: .; V gene: TRBV30; CDR3 protein: CAWNGWSEQFF; CDR3 DNA: TGTGCCTGGAATGGTTGGAGTGAGCAGTTCTTC
J gene: TRBJ2-7; D gene: TRBD2; clone size: .; V gene: TRBV29-1; CDR3 protein: CSVGSGRNSYEQYF; CDR3 DNA: TGCAGCGTTGGATCCGGGAGGAATTCCTACGAGCAGTACTTC
J gene: TRBJ2-7; D gene: TRBD1; clone size: .; V gene: TRBV28; CDR3 protein: CASSLTGASNYEQYF; CDR3 DNA: TGTGCCAGCAGTTTGACAGGGGCTTCGAACTACGAGCAGTACTTC
J gene: TRBJ2-1; D gene: TRBD2; clone size: few; V gene: TRBV7-9; CDR3 protein: CASSARDGRAGGEQFF; CDR3 DNA: TGTGCCAGCAGCGCCAGAGACGGGAGGGCCGGGGGTGAGCAGTTCTTC
J gene: TRBJ2-7; D gene: .; clone size: few; V gene: TRBV2; CDR3 protein: CASSSSRGFYYEQYF; CDR3 DNA: TGTGCCAGCAGTTCCTCCAGGGGATTTTACTACGAGCAGTACTTC
J gene: TRBJ2-3; D gene: TRBD2; clone size: few; V gene: TRBV30; CDR3 protein: CAWNPGLGADTQYF; CDR3 DNA: TGTGCCTGGAACCCGGGACTAGGGGCAGATACGCAGTATTTT
J gene: TRBJ2-7; D gene: .; clone size: .; V gene: TRBV28; CDR3 protein: CASSLPSEYEQYF; CDR3 DNA: TGTGCCAGCAGTCTCCCCTCCGAGTACGAGCAGTACTTC
J gene: TRBJ2-3; D gene: TRBD1; clone size: .; V gene: TRBV5-1; CDR3 protein: CASRSSTGGMTDTQYF; CDR3 DNA: TGCGCCAGCAGATCATCGACAGGGGGGATGACAGATACGCAGTATTTT
J gene: TRBJ2-2; D gene: .; clone size: .; V gene: TRBV11-1; CDR3 protein: CASSPLRASTGELFF; CDR3 DNA: TGTGCCAGCAGCCCGCTGCGGGCGAGCACCGGGGAGCTGTTTTTT